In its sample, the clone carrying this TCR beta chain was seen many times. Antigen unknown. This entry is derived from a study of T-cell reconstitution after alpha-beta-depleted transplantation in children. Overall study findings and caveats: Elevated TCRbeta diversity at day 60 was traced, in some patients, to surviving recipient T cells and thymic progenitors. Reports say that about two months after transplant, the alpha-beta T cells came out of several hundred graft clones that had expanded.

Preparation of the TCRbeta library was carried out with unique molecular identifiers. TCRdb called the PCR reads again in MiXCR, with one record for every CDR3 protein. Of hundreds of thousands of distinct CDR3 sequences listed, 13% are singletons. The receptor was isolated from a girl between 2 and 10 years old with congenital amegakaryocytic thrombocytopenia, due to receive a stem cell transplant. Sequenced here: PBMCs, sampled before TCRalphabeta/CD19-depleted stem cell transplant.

The CDR3: CASSLLLENGYTF. The CDR3 DNA follows: TGCGCCAGCAGCTTGCTCCTGGAAAATGGCTACACCTTC. This chain joins TRBV5-1 and TRBJ1-2; D remains unclear. Trimming removed 1 base from V and 6 bases from J, with 10 bases in between. The CDR3 totals 13 residues. From germline, CDR1 is SGHRS and CDR2 YFSETQ.